Included here is one T cell receptor (beta chain) sequence, with context. This sample is drawn from a study of CD8 T cells in Susac syndrome. Germline V lookup: CDR1 MDHEN, CDR2 SYDVKM. Trimming removed 2 bases from V and 0 bases from J, with 14 bases in between. The CDR3 has 16 amino acids. The study sequenced TCR beta in blood CD8+ and CD4+ T cells. Isolation of CD8+ and CD4+ T cells was performed negatively, whereas enrichment of TEMRA cells was done by FACS. An amount of RNA that ranged from roughly 0.45 to 1 ug was reverse transcribed with random hexamers. TCRdb passed the immunoSEQ multiplex PCR reads through MiXCR, listing each CDR3 protein once. The sample comprises fewer than 80,000 distinct CDR3 sequences, approximately 94% of which are singletons, and 0.56% rests with the top ten.

The rearrangement joins TRBV28 to TRBJ2-7; no clear D. Sequenced material: CD8+ T cells from PBMCs. The TCR was taken from a human donor with multiple sclerosis. The CDR3: CASSLNSRSSSYEQYF. The CDR3 bases are TGTGCCAGCAGTTTAAACAGCCGAAGCAGCTCCTACGAGCAGTACTTC. Full variable domain (outside the CDR3, taken from reference TRBV28 and TRBJ2-7): DVKVTQSSRYLVKRTGEKVFLECVQDMDHENMFWYRQDPGLGLRLIYFSYDVKMKEKGDIPEGYSVSREKKERFSLILESASTNQTSMYLCASSLNSRSSSYEQYFGPGTRLTVT.